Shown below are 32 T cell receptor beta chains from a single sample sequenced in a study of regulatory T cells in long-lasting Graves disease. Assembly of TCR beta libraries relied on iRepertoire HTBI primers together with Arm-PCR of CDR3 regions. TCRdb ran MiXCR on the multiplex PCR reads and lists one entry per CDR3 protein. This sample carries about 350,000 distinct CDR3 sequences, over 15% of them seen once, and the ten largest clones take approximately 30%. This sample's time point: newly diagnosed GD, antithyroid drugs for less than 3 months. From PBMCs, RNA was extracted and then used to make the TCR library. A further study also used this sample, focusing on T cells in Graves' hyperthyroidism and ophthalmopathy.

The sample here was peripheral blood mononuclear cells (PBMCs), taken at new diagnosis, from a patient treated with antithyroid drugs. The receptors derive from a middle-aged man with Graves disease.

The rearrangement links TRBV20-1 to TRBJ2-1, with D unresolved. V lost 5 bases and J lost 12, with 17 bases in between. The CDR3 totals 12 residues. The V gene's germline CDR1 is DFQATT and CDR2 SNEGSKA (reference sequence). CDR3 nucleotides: TGCAGTGCTTTCTTTGATGGGGATGTGCAGTTCTTC. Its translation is CSAFFDGDVQFF.

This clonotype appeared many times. CDR3 DNA sequence: TGTGCCAGCAGCTTGGCCGCGGCGGGAGAGACCCAGTACTTC. It encodes CASSLAAAGETQYF. V and J are TRBV5-5 and TRBJ2-5; weak D call: TRBD2 (5 bases). Trimming shortened V by 0 bases and J by 4 bases, and 10 bases separated the two germline ends. The length of the CDR3 is 14 residues. Germline CDR1 is SGHKS and CDR2 is YYEKEE (reference sequence).

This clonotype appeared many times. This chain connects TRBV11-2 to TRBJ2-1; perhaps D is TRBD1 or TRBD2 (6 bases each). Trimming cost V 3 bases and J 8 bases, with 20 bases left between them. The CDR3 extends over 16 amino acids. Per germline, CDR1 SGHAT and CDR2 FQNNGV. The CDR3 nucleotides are TGTGCCAGCAGCTTGAACCGGGTCCTCGGGGGCCATGAGCAGTTCTTC. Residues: CASSLNRVLGGHEQFF. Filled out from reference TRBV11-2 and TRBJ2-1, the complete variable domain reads EAGVAQSPRYKIIEKRQSVAFWCNPISGHATLYWYQQILGQGPKLLIQFQNNGVVDDSQLPKDRFSAERLKGVDSTLKIQPAKLEDSAVYLCASSLNRVLGGHEQFFGPGTRLTVL.

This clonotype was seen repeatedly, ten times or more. The CDR3 sequence is CASSFFRTEGRTGTQYF. The CDR3 coding sequence is TGTGCCAGCAGCTTTTTTCGAACGGAGGGAAGAACGGGTACGCAGTATTTT. This chain uses TRBV11-3 with TRBJ2-3; D might be TRBD2 (6 bases). In germline, CDR1 is SGHNT, CDR2 YENEEA. This CDR3 is built from 17 residues. V lost 3 bases to trimming and J lost 8 bases, with 24 bases between them.

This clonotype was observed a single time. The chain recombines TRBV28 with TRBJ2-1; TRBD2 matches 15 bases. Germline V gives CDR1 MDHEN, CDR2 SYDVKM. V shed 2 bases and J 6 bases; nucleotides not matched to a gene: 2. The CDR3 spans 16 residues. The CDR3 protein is CASSLGGLAGGNEQFF. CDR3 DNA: TGTGCCAGCAGTTTAGGGGGACTAGCGGGGGGCAATGAGCAGTTCTTC. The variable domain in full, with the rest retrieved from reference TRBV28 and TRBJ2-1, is DVKVTQSSRYLVKRTGEKVFLECVQDMDHENMFWYRQDPGLGLRLIYFSYDVKMKEKGDIPEGYSVSREKKERFSLILESASTNQTSMYLCASSLGGLAGGNEQFFGPGTRLTVL.

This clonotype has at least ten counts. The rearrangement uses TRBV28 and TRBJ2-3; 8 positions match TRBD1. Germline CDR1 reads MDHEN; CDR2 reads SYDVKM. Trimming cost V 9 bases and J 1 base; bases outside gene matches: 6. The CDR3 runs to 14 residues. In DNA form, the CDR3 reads TGTGCCAGTGTCAGGGGGCATCGCACAGATACGCAGTATTTT. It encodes CASVRGHRTDTQYF. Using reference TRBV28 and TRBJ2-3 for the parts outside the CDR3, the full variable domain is DVKVTQSSRYLVKRTGEKVFLECVQDMDHENMFWYRQDPGLGLRLIYFSYDVKMKEKGDIPEGYSVSREKKERFSLILESASTNQTSMYLCASVRGHRTDTQYFGPGTRLTVL.

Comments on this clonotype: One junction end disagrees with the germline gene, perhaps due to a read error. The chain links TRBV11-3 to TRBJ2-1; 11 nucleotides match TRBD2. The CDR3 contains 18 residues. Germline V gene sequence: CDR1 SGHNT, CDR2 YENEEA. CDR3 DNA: TGTGCCAGCAACTTATTTGGAGATACTAGCGGGGGCAGGAATGAGCAGTTCTTC. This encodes CASNLFGDTSGGRNEQFF.

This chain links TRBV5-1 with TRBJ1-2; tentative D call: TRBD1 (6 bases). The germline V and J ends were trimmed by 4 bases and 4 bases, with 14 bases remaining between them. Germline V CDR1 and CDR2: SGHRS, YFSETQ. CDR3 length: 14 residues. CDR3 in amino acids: CASSTGQPSYGYTF. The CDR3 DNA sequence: TGCGCCAGCAGCACCGGACAGCCGAGCTATGGCTACACCTTC.

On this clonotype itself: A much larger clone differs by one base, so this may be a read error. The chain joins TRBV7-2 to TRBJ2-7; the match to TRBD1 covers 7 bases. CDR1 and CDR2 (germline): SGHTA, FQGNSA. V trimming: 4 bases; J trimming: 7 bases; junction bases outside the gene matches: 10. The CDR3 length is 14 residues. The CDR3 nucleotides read TGTGCCAGCAGCTCCCGGGACAGATTCTGGGAGCAGTACTTC. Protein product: CASSSRDRFWEQYF.

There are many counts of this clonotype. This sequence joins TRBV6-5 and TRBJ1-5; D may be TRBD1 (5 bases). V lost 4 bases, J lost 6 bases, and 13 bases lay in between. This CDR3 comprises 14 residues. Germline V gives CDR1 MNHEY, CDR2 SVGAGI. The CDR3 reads CASSSSGSGQPQHF. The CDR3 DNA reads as TGTGCCAGCAGTTCATCAGGGTCAGGTCAGCCCCAGCATTTT.

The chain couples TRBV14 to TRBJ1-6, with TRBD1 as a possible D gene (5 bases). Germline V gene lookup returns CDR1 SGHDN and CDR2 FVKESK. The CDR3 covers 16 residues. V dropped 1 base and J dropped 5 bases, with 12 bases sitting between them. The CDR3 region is CASSQGWQGHNSPLHF. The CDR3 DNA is TGTGCCAGCAGCCAAGGGTGGCAGGGCCATAATTCACCCCTCCACTTT.

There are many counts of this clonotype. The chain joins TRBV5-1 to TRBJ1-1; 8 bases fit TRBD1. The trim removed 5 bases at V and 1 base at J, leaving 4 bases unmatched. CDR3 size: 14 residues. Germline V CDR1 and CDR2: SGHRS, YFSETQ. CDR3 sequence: CASRGGTGNTEAFF. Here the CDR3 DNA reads TGCGCCAGCAGAGGAGGGACAGGGAACACTGAAGCTTTCTTT.

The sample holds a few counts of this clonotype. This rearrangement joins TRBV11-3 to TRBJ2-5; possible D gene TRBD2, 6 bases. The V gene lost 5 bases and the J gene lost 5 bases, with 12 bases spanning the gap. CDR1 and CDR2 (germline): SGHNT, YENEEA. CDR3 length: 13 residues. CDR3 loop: CASSNYGGETQYF. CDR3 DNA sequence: TGTGCCAGCAGCAACTACGGGGGTGAGACCCAGTACTTC.

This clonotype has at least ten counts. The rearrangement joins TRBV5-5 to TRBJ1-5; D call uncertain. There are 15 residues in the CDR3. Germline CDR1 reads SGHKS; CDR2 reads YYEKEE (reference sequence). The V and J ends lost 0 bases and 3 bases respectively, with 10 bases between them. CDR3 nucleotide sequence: TGTGCCAGCAGCTTGGTTTTCAGCCTCAATCAGCCCCAGCATTTT. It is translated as CASSLVFSLNQPQHF.

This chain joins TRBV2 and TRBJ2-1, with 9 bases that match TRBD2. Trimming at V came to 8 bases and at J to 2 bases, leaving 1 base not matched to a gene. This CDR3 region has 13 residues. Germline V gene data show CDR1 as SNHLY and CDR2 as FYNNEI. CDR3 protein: CASVAGAYNEQFF. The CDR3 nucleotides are TGTGCCAGCGTAGCGGGGGCCTACAATGAGCAGTTCTTC.

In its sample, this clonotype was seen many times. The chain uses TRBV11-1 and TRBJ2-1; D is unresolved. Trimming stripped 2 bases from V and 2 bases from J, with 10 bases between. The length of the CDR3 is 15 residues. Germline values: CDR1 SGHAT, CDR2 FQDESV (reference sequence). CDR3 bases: TGTGCCAGCAGCTTATTTCAAGGTACCTACAATGAGCAGTTCTTC. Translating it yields CASSLFQGTYNEQFF. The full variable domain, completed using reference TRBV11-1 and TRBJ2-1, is EAEVAQSPRYKITEKSQAVAFWCDPISGHATLYWYRQILGQGPELLVQFQDESVVDDSQLPKDRFSAERLKGVDSTLKIQPAELGDSAMYLCASSLFQGTYNEQFFGPGTRLTVL.

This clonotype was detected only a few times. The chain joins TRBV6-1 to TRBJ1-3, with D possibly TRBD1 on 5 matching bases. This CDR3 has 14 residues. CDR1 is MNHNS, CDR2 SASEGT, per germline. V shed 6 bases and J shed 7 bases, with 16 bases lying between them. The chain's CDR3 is CASSRDLRENTIYF. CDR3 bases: TGTGCCAGCAGCCGGGACCTCCGGGAGAACACCATATATTTT.

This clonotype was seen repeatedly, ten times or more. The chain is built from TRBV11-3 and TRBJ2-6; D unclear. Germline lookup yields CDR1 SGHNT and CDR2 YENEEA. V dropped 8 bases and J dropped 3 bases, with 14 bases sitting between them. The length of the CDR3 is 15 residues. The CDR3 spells CASSRSLGGANVLTF. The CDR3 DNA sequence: TGTGCCAGCTCCCGTTCTCTCGGTGGGGCCAACGTCCTGACTTTC.

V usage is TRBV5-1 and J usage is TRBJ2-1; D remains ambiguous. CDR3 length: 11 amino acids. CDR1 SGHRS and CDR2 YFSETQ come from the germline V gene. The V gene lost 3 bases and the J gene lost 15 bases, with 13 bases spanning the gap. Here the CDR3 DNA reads TGCGCCAGCAGCTACGGACGAGTTCTGTTCTTC. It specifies CASSYGRVLFF. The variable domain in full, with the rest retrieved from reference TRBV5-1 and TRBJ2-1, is KAGVTQTPRYLIKTRGQQVTLSCSPISGHRSVSWYQQTPGQGLQFLFEYFSETQRNKGNFPGRFSGRQFSNSRSEMNVSTLELGDSALYLCASSYGRVLFFGPGTRLTVL.

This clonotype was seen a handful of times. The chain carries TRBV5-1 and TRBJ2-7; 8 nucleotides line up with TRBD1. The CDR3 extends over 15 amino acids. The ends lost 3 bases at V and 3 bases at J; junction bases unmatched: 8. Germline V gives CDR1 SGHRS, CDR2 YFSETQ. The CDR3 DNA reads TGCGCCAGCAGCTCCACCGGGACAGGTAACTACGAGCAGTACTTC. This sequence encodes CASSSTGTGNYEQYF.

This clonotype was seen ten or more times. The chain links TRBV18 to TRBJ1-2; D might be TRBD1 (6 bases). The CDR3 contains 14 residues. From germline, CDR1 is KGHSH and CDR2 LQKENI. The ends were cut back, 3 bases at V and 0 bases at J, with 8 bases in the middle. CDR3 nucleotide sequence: TGTGCCAGCTCACCGACAGGAGCTAACTATGGCTACACCTTC. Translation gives CASSPTGANYGYTF.

This CDR3 is CASSEFERGDTGELFF. The DNA for the CDR3 is TGTGCCAGCAGTGAATTTGAAAGGGGAGATACCGGGGAGCTGTTTTTT. V gene TRBV25-1 combines with J gene TRBJ2-2; D might be TRBD1 or TRBD2, each matching 5 bases. CDR3 length: 16 residues. Between the trimmed V and J ends, which lost 1 base and 5 bases, there was a span of 14 bases. Germline CDR1 and CDR2: MGHDK and SYGVNS.

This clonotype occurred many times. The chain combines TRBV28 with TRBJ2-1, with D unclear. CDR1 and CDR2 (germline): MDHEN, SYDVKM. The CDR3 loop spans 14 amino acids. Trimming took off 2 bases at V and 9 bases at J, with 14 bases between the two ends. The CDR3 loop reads CASSLPLGSSEQFF. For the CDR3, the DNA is TGTGCCAGCAGTTTACCGCTAGGGTCGAGTGAGCAGTTCTTC.

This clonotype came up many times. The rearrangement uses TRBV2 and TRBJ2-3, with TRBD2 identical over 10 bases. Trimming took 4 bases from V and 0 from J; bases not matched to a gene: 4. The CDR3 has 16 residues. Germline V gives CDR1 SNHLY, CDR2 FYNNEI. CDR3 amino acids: CASSAGLAASTDTQYF. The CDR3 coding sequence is TGTGCCAGCAGTGCTGGACTAGCGGCTAGCACAGATACGCAGTATTTT.

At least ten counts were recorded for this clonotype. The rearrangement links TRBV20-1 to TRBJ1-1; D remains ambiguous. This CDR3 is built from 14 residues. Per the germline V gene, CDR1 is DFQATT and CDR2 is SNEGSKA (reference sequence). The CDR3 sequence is CGAPPRRRNTEAFF. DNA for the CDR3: TGCGGAGCGCCTCCGAGACGGAGGAACACTGAAGCTTTCTTT.

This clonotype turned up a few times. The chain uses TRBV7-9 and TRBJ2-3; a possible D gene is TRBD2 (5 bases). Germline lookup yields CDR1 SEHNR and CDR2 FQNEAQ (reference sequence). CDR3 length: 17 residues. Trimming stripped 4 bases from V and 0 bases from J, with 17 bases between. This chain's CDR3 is CASSYPAVASSTDTQYF. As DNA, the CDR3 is TGTGCCAGCAGCTACCCCGCGGTAGCGTCTAGCACAGATACGCAGTATTTT. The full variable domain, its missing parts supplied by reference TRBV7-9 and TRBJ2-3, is DTGVSQNPRHKITKRGQNVTFRCDPISEHNRLYWYRQTLGQGPEFLTYFQNEAQLEKSRLLSDRFSAERPKGSFSTLEIQRTEQGDSAMYLCASSYPAVASSTDTQYFGPGTRLTVL.

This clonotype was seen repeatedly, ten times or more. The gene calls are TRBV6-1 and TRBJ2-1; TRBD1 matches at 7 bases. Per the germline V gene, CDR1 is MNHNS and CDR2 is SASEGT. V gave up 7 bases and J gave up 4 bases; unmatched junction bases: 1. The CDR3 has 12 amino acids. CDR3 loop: CASKDRYNEQFF. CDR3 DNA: TGTGCCAGCAAGGACAGGTACAATGAGCAGTTCTTC.

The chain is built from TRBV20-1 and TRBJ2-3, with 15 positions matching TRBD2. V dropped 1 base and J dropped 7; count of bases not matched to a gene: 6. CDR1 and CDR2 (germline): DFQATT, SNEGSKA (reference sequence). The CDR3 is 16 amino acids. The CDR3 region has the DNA TGCAGTGCTAGAGCTTGGACTAGCGGGGGGGAAAATACGCAGTATTTT. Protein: CSARAWTSGGENTQYF.

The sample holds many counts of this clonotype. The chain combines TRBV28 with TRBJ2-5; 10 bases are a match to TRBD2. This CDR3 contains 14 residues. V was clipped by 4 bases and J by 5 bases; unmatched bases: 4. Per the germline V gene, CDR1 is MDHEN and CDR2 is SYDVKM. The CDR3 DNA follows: TGTGCCAGCAGTTGGGGACTAGCGTGGGAGACCCAGTACTTC. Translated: CASSWGLAWETQYF.

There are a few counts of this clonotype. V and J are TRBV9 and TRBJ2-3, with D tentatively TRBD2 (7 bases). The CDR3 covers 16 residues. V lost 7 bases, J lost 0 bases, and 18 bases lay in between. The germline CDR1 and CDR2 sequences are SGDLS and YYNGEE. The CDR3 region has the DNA TGTGCCAGCCAAAGGGGGAGGGGGTCTAGCACAGATACGCAGTATTTT. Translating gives CASQRGRGSSTDTQYF.

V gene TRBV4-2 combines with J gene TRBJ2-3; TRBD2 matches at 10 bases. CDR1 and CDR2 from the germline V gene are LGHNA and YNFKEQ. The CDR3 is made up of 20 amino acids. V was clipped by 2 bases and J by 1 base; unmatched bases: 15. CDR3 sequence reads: CASSQFGSSGGVGGTDTQYF. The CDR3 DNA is TGTGCCAGCAGCCAATTTGGATCAAGCGGGGGGGTGGGTGGCACAGATACGCAGTATTTT.

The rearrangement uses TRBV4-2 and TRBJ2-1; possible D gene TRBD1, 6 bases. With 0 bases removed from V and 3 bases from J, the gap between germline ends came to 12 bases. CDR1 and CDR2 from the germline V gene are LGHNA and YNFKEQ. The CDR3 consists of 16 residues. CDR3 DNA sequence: TGTGCCAGCAGCCAAGATGGGGCAGGGGTCTACAATGAGCAGTTCTTC. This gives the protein CASSQDGAGVYNEQFF.